The T cell receptor beta chain under discussion was sequenced for a study of human T cells and chemical hapten exposure. Whole-study context: For the roughly 26-week duration of the study, patients were given weekly doses of diphenylcyclopropenone on the scalp.

Losses at the gene ends were 2 bases for V and 6 bases for J; bases not matched to a gene: 8. The CDR3 sequence is 15 residues long. Germline lookup yields CDR1 SQVTM and CDR2 ANQGSEA. At least ten counts were recorded for this clonotype. Time point denoted: pre-sensitization, week 0. This sample's treatment: therapeutic diphenylcyclopropenone sensitization with weekly scalp DPC. MiXCR was run by TCRdb on the RACE reads, yielding one entry per CDR3 protein. This repertoire shows roughly 380,000 distinct CDR3 sequences, about 5.1% found once; its top ten account for approximately 2.8%. Sequencing was performed on whole blood, taken in connection with sensitization to the hapten diphenylcyclopropenone (DPC). The chain is built from TRBV29-1 and TRBJ2-1; 9 bases align to TRBD2. The clonotype was recovered from a woman between 50 and 59 years old with alopecia areata. Some clones in this sample may be carry-over from other donors' samples. The CDR3 DNA reads as TGCAGCGTTGAAAATGTAGCGGGAGCTCCCAATGAGCAGTTCTTC. Encoded protein: CSVENVAGAPNEQFF.